The 29 T cell receptor beta chains reported below all come from one sample, sequenced in a study of sequential checkpoint blockade in melanoma. Using immunoSEQ multiplex PCR, the repertoire was profiled, and TCRdb retains in-frame clones only, with some absent. The sample holds fewer than 25,000 clones; around 75% are singletons and the top ten take 27%. Treatment indicated: randomized to nivolumab then ipilimumab (arm A) or the reverse (arm B). The sequences come from CD8+ T cells sorted from blood (inferred from file names), collected from a patient given nivolumab and ipilimumab in sequence. Receptors originate from a human donor with melanoma.

V gene TRBV19 combines with J gene TRBJ2-7; 9 bases are shared with TRBD1. The germline V gene encodes CDR1 LNHDA and CDR2 SQIVND (reference sequence). The CDR3 loop spans 15 amino acids. Unmatched junction bases numbered 6, after V lost 3 bases and J lost 3 bases. The DNA of the CDR3 is TGTGCCAGTAGTATGACAGGGGGAGACTTCTACGAGCAGTACTTC. It codes for CASSMTGGDFYEQYF.

J is TRBJ2-3 and V is TRBV7-8, with 7 bases that match TRBD2. V gave up 0 bases and J gave up 4 bases; unmatched junction bases: 4. This CDR3 comprises 15 residues. Germline CDR1 and CDR2: SGHVS and FQNEAQ. The CDR3 protein is CASSLALGGADTQYF. In DNA, the CDR3 is TGTGCCAGCAGCTTAGCGCTTGGGGGGGCAGATACGCAGTATTTT.

The chain joins TRBV29-1 to TRBJ2-5; 7 nucleotides match TRBD2. Germline V gene lookup returns CDR1 SQVTM and CDR2 ANQGSEA. The length of the CDR3 is 11 residues. V lost 6 bases, J lost 5 bases, and 3 bases stayed unmatched. The CDR3 sequence: CSVGGIETQYF. In DNA form, the CDR3 reads TGCAGCGTCGGGGGGATCGAGACCCAGTACTTC.

The gene calls are TRBV6-1 and TRBJ1-1; 8 bases agree with TRBD1. Germline V lookup: CDR1 MNHNS, CDR2 SASEGT. The CDR3 spans 14 residues. The junction had 3 bases not matched to a gene; V was cut back by 6 bases and J by 0 bases. CDR3 in DNA: TGTGCCAGCAGGGCAGGGGGCTTGAACACTGAAGCTTTCTTT. Translation gives CASRAGGLNTEAFF.

This clone has only a few counts. This sequence joins TRBV13 and TRBJ1-3; maybe TRBD1 (5 bases). CDR1 is PRHDT, CDR2 FYEKMQ, per germline (reference sequence). The length of the CDR3 is 15 residues. Trimming shortened V by 1 base and J by 0 bases, and 7 bases separated the two germline ends. The CDR3: CASSLDQGSGNTIYF. DNA for the CDR3: TGTGCCAGCAGCTTAGATCAGGGCTCTGGAAACACCATATATTTT.

This clone was seen a few times. The chain employs TRBV5-4 and TRBJ1-1; 8 nucleotides match TRBD1. Germline values: CDR1 SGHNT, CDR2 YYREEE (reference sequence). This CDR3 spans 15 amino acids. With 0 bases clipped from V and 6 bases from J, the junction kept 7 bases outside the gene matches. CDR3 sequence (DNA): TGTGCCAGCAGCTTGGTATCAGGGGGCGTCGCTGAAGCTTTCTTT. As protein: CASSLVSGGVAEAFF. The complete variable domain, with remaining parts taken from reference TRBV5-4 and TRBJ1-1, reads ETGVTQSPTHLIKTRGQQVTLRCSSQSGHNTVSWYQQALGQGPQFIFQYYREEENGRGNFPPRFSGLQFPNYSSELNVNALELDDSALYLCASSLVSGGVAEAFFGQGTRLTVV.

V is TRBV29-1 and J is TRBJ2-7; TRBD1 is a possible D gene (6 bases). V was trimmed by 5 bases and J by 0 bases, leaving 11 bases between them. This CDR3 is 13 amino acids long. Germline V CDR1 and CDR2: SQVTM, ANQGSEA. CDR3 coding DNA: TGCAGCGTTCTTCCGGACAGCTCCTACGAGCAGTACTTC. It specifies CSVLPDSSYEQYF.

V and J are TRBV4-1 and TRBJ1-2, with D tentatively TRBD1 (6 bases). V dropped 0 bases and J dropped 0 bases, with 14 bases sitting between them. The CDR3 runs 17 residues. Germline CDR1 reads MGHRA; CDR2 reads YSYEKL. The CDR3 protein is CASSQEGHRDSNYGYTF. Here the CDR3 DNA reads TGCGCCAGCAGCCAAGAGGGACACAGGGATTCTAACTATGGCTACACCTTC.

V is TRBV30 and J is TRBJ2-7, with 7 bases that match TRBD1. The germline CDR1 and CDR2 sequences are GTSNPN and SVGIG (reference sequence). The ends lost 0 bases at V and 3 bases at J; junction bases unmatched: 5. This CDR3 comprises 14 residues. The CDR3 DNA reads as TGTGCCTGGAGTGTACTGGGACAGATCTACGAGCAGTACTTC. This translates into CAWSVLGQIYEQYF.

CDR3 DNA sequence: TGTGCCAGCAGTCTCTACAATGAGCAGTTCTTC. This translates into CASSLYNEQFF. The chain joins TRBV27 to TRBJ2-1; D is ambiguous. CDR3 length equals 11 residues. With 5 bases removed from V and 3 bases from J, the gap between germline ends came to 2 bases. In germline, CDR1 is MNHEY, CDR2 SMNVEV (reference sequence).

In this sample, this clone turned up a few times. CDR3 amino acids: CASSSRTGGGLHEQYF. The CDR3 nucleotides read TGTGCCAGCAGTTCTCGGACAGGGGGAGGACTTCACGAGCAGTACTTC. The chain carries TRBV28 and TRBJ2-7; 10 bases line up with TRBD1. V lost 4 bases, J lost 5 bases, and 11 bases stayed unmatched. From germline, CDR1 is MDHEN and CDR2 SYDVKM. The CDR3 is 16 residues long.

This clone showed up just once. The V gene is TRBV29-1, the J gene TRBJ2-1; no definite D call. The CDR3 sequence is 14 residues long. Germline CDR1 SQVTM, CDR2 ANQGSEA. V lost 0 bases and J lost 9, with 15 bases in between. The CDR3 region is CSVEEHVSRAEQFF. CDR3 bases: TGCAGCGTTGAAGAGCATGTCTCGCGAGCTGAGCAGTTCTTC.

This clone was seen a single time. The V gene is TRBV4-1, the J gene TRBJ1-1; a possible D gene is TRBD1 (6 bases). This CDR3 is 15 amino acids long. V lost 4 bases and J lost 4, with 16 bases in between. The V gene's germline CDR1 is MGHRA and CDR2 YSYEKL. CDR3 sequence: CASSPGQLGATEAFF. The DNA of the CDR3 is TGCGCCAGCAGCCCGGGGCAGCTGGGGGCCACTGAAGCTTTCTTT.

This rearrangement joins TRBV2 to TRBJ2-7, with D tentatively TRBD1 (5 bases). The V gene lost 1 base and the J gene lost 2 bases, with 12 bases spanning the gap. The CDR3 sequence is 15 residues long. CDR1 is SNHLY and CDR2 is FYNNEI in the germline V gene. CDR3 sequence: CASSEGAGSAYEQYF. As DNA, the CDR3 is TGTGCCAGCAGTGAAGGGGCAGGGTCCGCCTACGAGCAGTACTTC.

This sequence joins TRBV15 and TRBJ2-1; 9 bases line up with TRBD1. Looked up from germline, CDR1 is LNHNV and CDR2 is YYDKDF (reference sequence). V lost 5 bases and J lost 3; bases outside the gene matches: 5. There are 15 residues in the CDR3. The CDR3 region has the DNA TGTGCCACCAGCGAGGCGACAGGGGGCTACAATGAGCAGTTCTTC. Amino acid sequence: CATSEATGGYNEQFF.

The chain recombines TRBV5-1 with TRBJ2-1; tentatively, D is TRBD2 (5 bases). The germline gives CDR1 SGHRS, CDR2 YFSETQ. The ends were cut back, 0 bases at V and 0 bases at J, with 10 bases in the middle. The CDR3 covers 16 residues. The CDR3 reads CASSLGRRSSYNEQFF. As DNA, the CDR3 is TGCGCCAGCAGCTTGGGACGGAGGAGCTCCTACAATGAGCAGTTCTTC.

There are a few counts of this clone. This chain uses TRBV12-5 with TRBJ2-2, with 9 bases lining up with TRBD2. The J segment lost 0 bases and the V segment lost 7 bases, leaving 9 bases of the junction unmatched. From germline, CDR1 is LGHNT and CDR2 FRNRAP. The length of the CDR3 is 17 residues. The CDR3 nucleotides read TGTGCTAGTGTTTCCCGGCTAGCGGGAACGAACACCGGGGAGCTGTTTTTT. Translated, it gives CASVSRLAGTNTGELFF.

The chain links TRBV7-9 to TRBJ2-2; tentative D call: TRBD2 (6 bases). Per the germline V gene, CDR1 is SEHNR and CDR2 is FQNEAQ (reference sequence). V lost 4 bases and J 6 bases, leaving 12 bases between the germline ends. The CDR3 is 14 amino acids. The CDR3 region has the DNA TGTGCCAGCAGCTCCCGGGGGAATGCCGGGGAGCTGTTTTTT. Protein sequence: CASSSRGNAGELFF. The variable domain in full, completed from reference TRBV7-9 and TRBJ2-2, reads DTGVSQNPRHKITKRGQNVTFRCDPISEHNRLYWYRQTLGQGPEFLTYFQNEAQLEKSRLLSDRFSAERPKGSFSTLEIQRTEQGDSAMYLCASSSRGNAGELFFGEGSRLTVL.

This clone occurred a few times. This rearrangement joins TRBV5-4 to TRBJ2-1, with 8 bases fitting TRBD1. The CDR3 is 16 amino acids. Unmatched junction bases numbered 10, after V lost 4 bases and J lost 4 bases. Germline V gives CDR1 SGHNT, CDR2 YYREEE (reference sequence). Here the CDR3 reads CASSLPTGTGYNEQFF. The CDR3 bases are TGTGCCAGCAGCCTGCCTACAGGGACAGGATACAATGAGCAGTTCTTC.

This sequence joins TRBV4-3 and TRBJ2-1; D possibly corresponds to TRBD1 (6 bases). The V gene's germline CDR1 is LGHNA and CDR2 YSLEER. The V end lost 3 bases, the J end lost 7 bases, and 16 bases lay between the germline ends. The CDR3 spans 15 residues. The CDR3: CASSHLWGRGNEQFF. Written as DNA, the CDR3 is TGCGCCAGCAGCCACCTCTGGGGGCGAGGGAATGAGCAGTTCTTC.

V is TRBV4-1 and J is TRBJ2-7; 8 bases map to TRBD2. The CDR3 is made up of 16 amino acids. V lost 5 bases to trimming and J lost 1 base; unmatched junction nucleotides: 10. Germline loops: CDR1 MGHRA, CDR2 YSYEKL. The CDR3 nucleotides are TGCGCCAGCAGCGTAAGTAGCGGGGCGCCTTCCTACGAGCAGTACTTC. It is translated as CASSVSSGAPSYEQYF.

This clone was found a few times. The rearrangement joins TRBV6-1 to TRBJ1-2; D remains ambiguous. Germline assignment: CDR1 MNHNS and CDR2 SASEGT. This CDR3 has 15 residues. The V end was cut by 2 bases, the J end by 2 bases, with 12 bases between. This CDR3 reads CASSEISYQNYGYTF. DNA for the CDR3: TGTGCCAGCAGTGAAATTTCTTACCAGAACTATGGCTACACCTTC.

The chain uses TRBV7-6 and TRBJ1-1, with 9 bases aligning to TRBD1. Germline values: CDR1 SGHVS, CDR2 FNYEAQ. The CDR3 contains 15 residues. Trimming at V came to 7 bases and at J to 1 base, leaving 7 bases not matched to a gene. The CDR3 reads CASTLRTGANTEAFF. The CDR3 DNA reads TGTGCCAGCACCCTGAGGACAGGGGCGAACACTGAAGCTTTCTTT.

This chain connects TRBV7-6 to TRBJ2-7; 7 positions match TRBD1. J gave up 7 bases and V 5 bases, and 8 bases lay outside the gene matches. Germline CDR1 SGHVS, CDR2 FNYEAQ. The CDR3 runs 13 residues. The CDR3 DNA sequence: TGTGCCAGCAGCGAGACAGGGTTAGAAGAGCAGTACTTC. Its protein product is CASSETGLEEQYF.

V is TRBV27 and J is TRBJ2-5; 9 bases line up with TRBD1. With the DNA end fitting TRBJ2-7 better, the J assignment may be wrong. This CDR3 region has 17 residues. Germline CDR1 and CDR2: MNHEY and SMNVEV (reference sequence). CDR3 sequence: CASSPPPGTGISYEQYF. The CDR3 DNA is TGTGCCAGCAGTCCCCCCCCCGGGACAGGGATTTCCTACGAGCAGTACTTC.

The rearrangement joins TRBV7-6 to TRBJ2-7; the match to TRBD1 covers 8 bases. After removal of 1 base from V and 0 bases from J, the junction contained 2 bases not matched to a gene. The V gene's germline CDR1 is SGHVS and CDR2 FNYEAQ. This CDR3 spans 15 amino acids. The CDR3 DNA is TGTGCCAGCAGCTTAGGACAGGGGAGCTCCTACGAGCAGTACTTC. Protein sequence: CASSLGQGSSYEQYF.

The CDR3 loop is CASSLWRGYEQYF. CDR3 coding DNA: TGTGCCAGCAGTTTATGGCGGGGCTACGAGCAGTACTTC. This sequence joins TRBV27 and TRBJ2-7; a possible D gene is TRBD2 (6 bases). The CDR3 extends over 13 amino acids. Germline CDR1 is MNHEY and CDR2 is SMNVEV (reference sequence). With 1 base removed from V and 3 bases from J, the gap between germline ends came to 7 bases.

This clone is labeled large (0.1 to 1%). This chain connects TRBV6-5 to TRBJ1-1; a possible D gene is TRBD1 (6 bases). V was cut by 5 bases and J by 5 bases, with 12 bases left in between. CDR1 is MNHEY and CDR2 is SVGAGI in the germline V gene. The CDR3 has 13 amino acids. The DNA for the CDR3 is TGTGCCAGCAGTACTGGGACACCGACTGAAGCTTTCTTT. It yields the protein CASSTGTPTEAFF.

This chain links TRBV28 with TRBJ2-7, with TRBD2 as a possible D gene (7 bases). Between the trimmed V and J ends, which lost 6 bases and 2 bases, there was a span of 14 bases. The CDR3 runs to 14 residues. The germline V gene encodes CDR1 MDHEN and CDR2 SYDVKM. CDR3 nucleotides: TGTGCCAGCAGCCCCTGGGGGGGCACCTACGAGCAGTACTTC. Translating it yields CASSPWGGTYEQYF. The full variable domain, its missing parts supplied by reference TRBV28 and TRBJ2-7, is DVKVTQSSRYLVKRTGEKVFLECVQDMDHENMFWYRQDPGLGLRLIYFSYDVKMKEKGDIPEGYSVSREKKERFSLILESASTNQTSMYLCASSPWGGTYEQYFGPGTRLTVT.